Shown below are 10 T cell receptor beta chains from a single sample sequenced in a study of PD-L1 blockade in urothelial cancer. Specified time point: peripheral blood 6 weeks after treatment start. Using immunoSEQ multiplex PCR, the repertoire was profiled, and TCRdb retains in-frame clones only, with some absent. The profile covers around 66,000 clones, with 88% appearing a single time and 11% taken by the ten largest. This sample comprised PBMCs, obtained around atezolizumab (anti-PD-L1) treatment. These TCRs come from a man aged 60 to 75 with urothelial cancer.

This chain links TRBV10-3 with TRBJ2-6, with a possible D match to TRBD1 (5 bases). The CDR3 runs 17 residues. CDR1 is ENHRY, CDR2 SYGVKD, per germline. The V end was cut by 0 bases, the J end by 0 bases, with 9 bases between. CDR3 residues: CAISESRGSSGANVLTF. CDR3 DNA sequence: TGTGCCATCAGTGAGTCAAGGGGATCCTCTGGGGCCAACGTCCTGACTTTC.

This clone was recorded once. The chain carries TRBV7-9 and TRBJ1-1; D possibly corresponds to TRBD1 (5 bases). The CDR3 sequence is 12 residues long. V lost 5 bases, J lost 7 bases, and 11 bases lay in between. From germline, CDR1 is SEHNR and CDR2 FQNEAQ (reference sequence). CDR3 coding DNA: TGTGCCAGCAGCCGGGGGGATGGTGAAGCTTTCTTT. This encodes CASSRGDGEAFF.

CDR3 residues: CASSEFGRGWMNTEAFF. Here the CDR3 DNA reads TGTGCCAGCAGTGAATTCGGCCGGGGGTGGATGAACACTGAAGCTTTCTTT. J is TRBJ1-1 and V is TRBV25-1; perhaps TRBD1 as D (5 bases). V shed 1 base and J shed 0 bases, with 15 bases lying between them. The CDR3 contains 17 residues. Looked up from germline, CDR1 is MGHDK and CDR2 is SYGVNS.

The rearrangement joins TRBV6-6 to TRBJ2-6; TRBD1 might be the D (6 bases). Germline loops: CDR1 MNHNY, CDR2 SVGAGI (reference sequence). The CDR3 is 15 residues long. The V end was cut by 8 bases, the J end by 1 base, with 12 bases between. CDR3 DNA sequence: TGTGCCAGCGGACAGTGGGGATCTGGGGCCAACGTCCTGACTTTC. It yields the protein CASGQWGSGANVLTF.

The CDR3 loop reads CASSEARGQGDNEQFF. The CDR3 coding sequence is TGTGCCAGCAGTGAAGCGAGGGGACAGGGAGACAATGAGCAGTTCTTC. The rearrangement uses TRBV6-1 and TRBJ2-1, with 9 bases that match TRBD1. The V and J ends lost 0 bases and 5 bases, in that order; junction bases with no gene match: 5. This CDR3 spans 16 amino acids. Looked up from germline, CDR1 is MNHNS and CDR2 is SASEGT.

The chain carries TRBV25-1 and TRBJ2-7; D possibly corresponds to TRBD2 (7 bases). Germline CDR1 and CDR2: MGHDK and SYGVNS. This CDR3 has 16 residues. Trimming took 1 base from V and 6 from J, leaving 19 bases between them. CDR3 residues: CASSEWGGASILEQYF. CDR3 in DNA: TGTGCCAGCAGTGAATGGGGGGGCGCCTCGATCCTCGAGCAGTACTTC.

This clone appeared once. V is TRBV7-9 and J is TRBJ2-1, with TRBD2 identical over 11 bases. Germline trimming cut 6 bases from V and 7 bases from J; bases unmatched to any gene: 8. Germline lookup yields CDR1 SEHNR and CDR2 FQNEAQ (reference sequence). This CDR3 is 15 amino acids long. The CDR3 loop is CASSIAGGPNNEQFF. The DNA for the CDR3 is TGTGCCAGCAGTATAGCGGGAGGGCCGAATAATGAGCAGTTCTTC.

The chain recombines TRBV9 with TRBJ1-4, with D possibly being TRBD1 (6 bases). CDR3 size: 15 residues. Trimming removed 1 base at V and 6 bases at J, with 13 bases between. The germline gives CDR1 SGDLS, CDR2 YYNGEE. CDR3 in DNA: TGTGCCAGCAGCGTATTCGACACAGGGTATGAAAAACTGTTTTTT. Amino acid sequence: CASSVFDTGYEKLFF.

This chain joins TRBV9 and TRBJ2-2, with a possible D match to TRBD2 (5 bases). The CDR3 is made up of 15 amino acids. Trimming pared 4 bases from V and 6 bases from J, leaving 16 bases between. Germline values: CDR1 SGDLS, CDR2 YYNGEE. Written as DNA, the CDR3 is TGTGCCAGCAGCCGAACCGGGGTCGGGGCCGGGGAGCTGTTTTTT. It translates to CASSRTGVGAGELFF.

The chain employs TRBV11-3 and TRBJ2-7, with 9 bases that match TRBD2. CDR1 is SGHNT, CDR2 YENEEA, per germline. Trimming removed 5 bases from V and 3 bases from J; junction bases left unmatched: 8. The CDR3 covers 15 residues. CDR3 nucleotides: TGTGCCAGCAGCCCAAGCGGGGGGAATGGCTACGAGCAGTACTTC. Translation gives CASSPSGGNGYEQYF.